This T cell receptor (beta chain) originates from a study of CD8+CD57+ T cells in acquired aplastic anemia. Study information: Across the sorted CD4+ and CD8+ cells, DNA amounts averaged approximately 3.1 ug.

Findings and caveats of the study: The number of CD8+ CDR3 sequences shared by patients and controls was roughly 31.

The junction had 2 bases not matched to a gene; V was cut back by 3 bases and J by 2 bases. The CDR3 sequence is 14 residues long. Patients selected for sequencing had displayed CD8+CD57+ cell expansion by flow cytometry. The cohort consisted entirely of patients having severe acquired aplastic anemia. Patients were treatment-naive when blood was sampled. TCR beta VDJ and CDR3 profiling used genomic DNA as template. TCRdb called the reads again in MiXCR, with one record for every CDR3 protein. The sample lists under 500,000 distinct CDR3 sequences; more than 25% were seen once. A remark on this clonotype: Its antigen remains unidentified.

The specimen was sorted CD4+, CD8+, or CD8+CD57+ T cells (not recorded which) from PBMCs. The origin of this receptor is a human donor with aplastic anemia. The V call is TRBV12-3 or TRBV12-4, the J call TRBJ2-7; the match to TRBD1 covers 9 bases. CDR3 DNA sequence: TGTGCCAGCAGTTTCCGGGACAGGGCCTACGAGCAGTACTTC. Translating it yields CASSFRDRAYEQYF.